Described below is a single T cell receptor beta chain sequence and its context. Its matching antigen is unknown. Other nucleotide sequences in the sample specify the same CDR3. This specimen comes from a study of beta chain features in type 1 diabetes. Study-level results: Within each of all four CD4+ subsets, Type 1 diabetes patients had TCRB CDR3s that were moderately but significantly shorter.

The isolated RNA, all of it, was reverse transcribed, so expressed TCRB transcripts were what got sequenced. Sequenced by immunoSEQ multiplex PCR; TCRdb stores in-frame clones only, minus some. This table has a few hundred thousand clones, 8% to 10% appearing once. The TCR originated in a man under 40 with type 1 diabetes. Sequencing used central memory CD4+ T cells from blood.

CDR3 in amino acids: CASSFGSYEQYF. CDR3 nucleotides: TGTGCCAGCAGTTTTGGTTCCTACGAGCAGTACTTC. The V gene is TRBV28, the J gene TRBJ2-7, with no clear D. Germline V lookup: CDR1 MDHEN, CDR2 SYDVKM. Trimming pared 3 bases from V and 1 base from J, leaving 4 bases between. This CDR3 contains 12 residues.